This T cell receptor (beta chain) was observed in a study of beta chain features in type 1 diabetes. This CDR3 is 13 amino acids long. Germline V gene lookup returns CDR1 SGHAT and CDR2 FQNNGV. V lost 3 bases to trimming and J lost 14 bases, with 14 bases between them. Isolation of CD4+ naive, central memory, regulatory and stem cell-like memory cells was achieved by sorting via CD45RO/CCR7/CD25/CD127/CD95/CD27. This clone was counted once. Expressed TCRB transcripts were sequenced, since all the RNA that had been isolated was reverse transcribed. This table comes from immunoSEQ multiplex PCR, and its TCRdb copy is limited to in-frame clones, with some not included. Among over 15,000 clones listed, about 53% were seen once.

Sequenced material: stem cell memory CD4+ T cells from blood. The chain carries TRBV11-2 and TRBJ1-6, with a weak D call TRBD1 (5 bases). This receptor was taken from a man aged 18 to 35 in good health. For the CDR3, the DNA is TGTGCCAGCAGCTTGGTGACGGGGGGGGCCCTCCACTTT. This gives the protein CASSLVTGGALHF.